This TCR beta chain was recovered during a study of cytomegalovirus exposure and HLA in healthy donors (dated by TCRdb to the late 2010s). Study-level background: In an earlier analysis of 550 to 750 of the donors, around 300 Gb of sequence data and 100 million or so unique TCR beta sequences from about 179 million T cells were reported. An early release covering roughly 580 HLA-typed donors comprised around 300 gigabases of sequencing data and around 86 million unique TCR sequences. The genetic ancestry cluster associated with self-reported Caucasian donors included about 84% of the roughly 400 genotyped donors. The aim of the study was to test whether cataloging public T cell receptors could identify signatures of past pathogen exposure. Using immunosequencing, the study profiled T cell repertoires from around 670 subjects and related those repertoires to cytomegalovirus serostatus. In addition to the first cohort of roughly 700 subjects, a separate validation cohort of some 120 different subjects was used. To predict cytomegalovirus infection status, the study brought together high-throughput TCR immunosequencing, statistical association of individual TCRs with disease status, and machine learning. A later analysis re-analyzed previously published TCR beta repertoires from 660 or so donors and added high-resolution HLA genotyping to study TCR occurrence patterns. Rather than using new phenotypic data, the later analysis identified candidate immune exposures from TCR beta sequences and from how often those sequences occurred across donors. An earlier analysis of a few hundred of the donors applied high-throughput TCR beta sequencing to assess whether each TCR beta V gene segment acted as functional or pseudogenic. Donor age, sex, ethnicity and CMV serostatus were collected together with the repertoire data. Genome-wide SNP genotypes for about 60% of the roughly 670 donors were used in a later genetic analysis, which treated that subset as a discovery cohort. All discovery cohort repertoires had been generated on a single sequencing platform. Class I and class II HLA loci were covered by the typing at four-digit resolution. Typing coverage varied by locus: roughly 629-640 donors for A, B, C, DRB1 and DQB1; around 560 for DQA1; about 570 for DPA1; under 490 for DPB1. A handful of DR-DQ haplotypes were handled as single units for association and clustering because linkage in the cohort was strong. Among roughly 400 genotyped donors of the cohort, an average of around 250,000 unique TCR beta nucleotide sequences was sequenced per donor, of which 15% to 20% were non-productive. Study-wide findings and limitations: The study listed 164 TCR beta chains as associated with cytomegalovirus. According to the authors, the approach could potentially be generalized to other disease states and immunological phenotypes. A later analysis associated roughly 17,000 TCR beta sequences with specific HLA alleles at a false discovery rate of 0.05. Correlated functional status among segregating V segments might be attributable to linkage disequilibrium, but an unknown experimental factor could not be ruled out. Compared with equally common non-associated chains, HLA-associated TCR beta chains in a later analysis were more clonally expanded and had lower generation probabilities. A further reported finding was that TCR beta sequences accurately predicted the HLA-A and HLA-B alleles for most subjects in the first cohort. Most CMV-associated TCR beta chains appeared to be HLA-restricted in a later analysis, and the HLA associations seemed to be driven largely by CMV exposure. Roughly uniform sequencing depth across donors was assumed in presence/absence analyses, although this assumption may not hold. Broadly in line with IMGT annotations, most TCR beta V segments showed up in productive rearrangements about 90% or about 30% of the time in an earlier analysis of several hundred of the donors. In a later analysis, the rate of TCR association differed among HLA loci, with DRB1 alleles having the most associated TCRs and HLA-C alleles having the fewest. Because counts were too low, roughly 17 rarely observed V segments, including chromosome 9 orphons, were left out of the earlier analysis of over 550 of the donors. In a later genetic analysis, a missense DCLRE1C variant was associated with V-gene and J-gene trimming of TCR beta chains, and the association was replicated in an independent cohort. Compared with the roughly 670-donor mean, donors in an Asian-associated ancestry cluster had fewer N-insertions in productive TCRs, according to a later genetic analysis. HLA typing was unavailable for some donors at each locus, so association tests used only the typed subset. Three of the identified cytomegalovirus-associated TCR beta chains were confirmed in vitro to be specific for cytomegalovirus antigens. The classifier was reported to diagnose cytomegalovirus status with high specificity and sensitivity in both the original cohort and the validation cohort. Across donors, most TCR sequences were observed very rarely, whereas some public TCRs were present in many individuals. The sequencing pipeline was judged likely to have produced a cluster of highly shared sequence variants as a technical artifact. For the cohort, immune exposure information was limited to CMV serostatus. Some IMGT-functional V segments, including TRBV6-2 and TRBV6-3, could not be distinguished by the 87-base-pair reads and were therefore excluded. This cohort had only TCR beta chains sequenced, and the lack of alpha or paired-chain data limited which features could be detected. In a later analysis, several top co-occurrence clusters were reported to appear linked to parvovirus B19, influenza, CMV and Epstein-Barr virus. Assigning TCR associations to individual alleles was difficult when HLA alleles, especially DR and DQ, strongly co-occurred.

This clone turned up a few times. Its antigen remains undetermined. No much larger clone is present one base from it, and per-base qualities are unavailable. V is clipped by 6 bases and J by 6 bases, and the sequence between their germline boundaries is 18 bases long. CDR1 and CDR2 (MDHEN, SYDVKM) derive from the germline V gene. Measured from the cysteine to the phenylalanine, the CDR3 is 14 residues long. CDR3 DNA only is kept here, 42 bases in frame from base 1. The cohort consisted of 666 healthy bone marrow donors. At the time of sampling, all cohort members were nominally healthy, though unrecorded immune exposures were likely present. The donor was CMV seropositive and belonged to the group of 250 to 300 seropositive cohort members. Each donor provided a peripheral blood sample, and peripheral blood mononuclear cells were used for TCR beta sequencing. The Qiagen DNeasy Blood Extraction Kit was used to extract genomic DNA from the blood cell samples.

The receptor library was made with the immunoSEQ multiplex PCR assay. For the multiplex PCR, a mixture combining 60 forward primers for TCR Vbeta segments and 13 reverse primers for TCR Jbeta segments was used. The CDR3 region of rearranged TCR beta genes was amplified from genomic DNA with a multiplex PCR assay. The Illumina HiSeq System was used to sequence the amplified TCR beta libraries as 87-base-pair reads. On the authors' methods: A later analysis tallied around 82 million unique TCR beta chains across the 660 or so repertoires, and some 12 million of those chains were shared by two or more donors. Raw reads were error-corrected and collapsed into unique sequences by a nearest-neighbor algorithm in which closely related sequences were merged to remove PCR and sequencing errors. V, D and J gene segments were assigned by aligning CDR3 sequences to IMGT reference sequences. For a sequence to be retained, a match of at least six nucleotides was required to both a V gene segment and a J gene segment. Rearrangements were called productive when the CDR3 lacked stop codons and stayed in frame with V and J; all others were non-productive. CDR3 was defined according to IMGT convention as the region running from the second conserved V-encoded cysteine to the conserved J-encoded phenylalanine. The earlier analysis of 500 to 650 of the donors excluded any sequence lacking an unambiguous match to a single V gene segment. In an earlier analysis of approximately 590 of the donors, a V segment was called functional when productive rearrangements were above 56.7%, and segregating when the standard deviation between donors exceeded 5%. To diagnose cytomegalovirus status from the catalog of TCR beta chain sequences, a statistical classification framework was built. In a later analysis, TCR nucleotide sequences were compared against IMGT/GENE-DB human TR gene sequences so that V and J genes could be assigned. A later analysis assigned CDR3 sequences and most-parsimonious VDJ recombination scenarios with the TCRdist pipeline. A later analysis defined each TCR beta chain by its CDR3 amino acid sequence plus V-gene family, and excluded reads lacking a unique V-gene family. In a later analysis, 550 to 650 highly shared, low-generation-probability nucleotide sequences were removed to address suspected cross-contamination and a sequencing artifact. For each public chain, a later analysis derived a clonal expansion index from normalized ranks of inferred template counts within each repertoire. In a later analysis, generation probabilities were computed with a VDJ recombination model fitted to out-of-frame rearrangements, and the resulting probabilities were checked against IGoR. In a later analysis, TCR-TCR, TCR-HLA and TCR-CMV co-occurrence was scored with hypergeometric tests, and a repertoire-size bias correction was applied to TCR pairs. To estimate false discovery rates, a later analysis permuted the HLA or CMV assignments 20 times. In a later analysis, co-occurring TCRs were grouped with DBSCAN, and TCRdist sequence similarity was added when clustering was performed within HLA-allele-positive subsets. Co-occurrence clustering excluded repertoires with fewer than 30,000 or more than 120,000 public chains, plus five with anomalous nucleotide sharing. TCRdb mirrors the immuneACCESS table, restricted to in-frame sequences. Some clones are absent from its copies; in checked studies, under half trace to an unresolved V gene, and the reason for the others is unknown. Clonal size and the V and J genes are those of that table, whereas D and trimming came from the DNA. In this sample the table shows over 100,000 clones, about four fifths of which occur a single time. The top ten clones comprise around 4.9% of the sample.

The chain couples TRBV28 to TRBJ2-7; the D gene is possibly TRBD1, with 6 bases matching. The receptor was isolated from a man aged 25 to 40 in good health and CMV-seropositive. What was sequenced was PBMCs. The CDR3 protein sequence reads: CASRNGAWGREQYF. The DNA is TGTGCCAGCAGGAATGGGGCGTGGGGGCGCGAGCAGTACTTC. Here the CDR3 is joined to the reference TRBV28 and TRBJ2-7 genes, and the full variable domain is: DVKVTQSSRYLVKRTGEKVFLECVQDMDHENMFWYRQDPGLGLRLIYFSYDVKMKEKGDIPEGYSVSREKKERFSLILESASTNQTSMYLCASRNGAWGREQYFGPGTRLTVT.